The next 17 T cell receptor beta chains were all read from a single sample in a study of cytotoxic CD8 clonotypes in ibrutinib-treated CLL. The data were produced by immunoSEQ multiplex PCR, yet TCRdb's version contains in-frame clones alone and is incomplete. This sample has around 200,000 clones, with about three quarters found just once. The material was PBMCs, obtained after 12 months of ibrutinib treatment. These receptors originate from a human donor with chronic lymphocytic leukemia.

The J gene is TRBJ2-3, the V gene TRBV5-1; maybe TRBD1 (5 bases). The CDR3 contains 15 residues. The V end was cut by 0 bases, the J end by 3 bases, with 11 bases between. CDR1 and CDR2 (germline): SGHRS, YFSETQ. The DNA for the CDR3 is TGCGCCAGCAGCTTGGGGGGCCGAAGGACAGATACGCAGTATTTT. It translates to CASSLGGRRTDTQYF.

V and J are TRBV5-1 and TRBJ1-2; D is possibly TRBD1 (6 bases). The CDR3 runs to 12 residues. CDR1 and CDR2 from the germline V gene are SGHRS and YFSETQ. V lost 0 bases and J lost 6, with 6 bases in between. DNA for the CDR3: TGCGCCAGCAGCTTGGACAGGGATGGCTACACCTTC. Amino acids: CASSLDRDGYTF.

The chain carries TRBV2 and TRBJ1-5; tentative D call: TRBD1 (5 bases). The CDR3 covers 19 residues. The V gene lost 2 bases and the J gene lost 0 bases, with 20 bases spanning the gap. The germline CDR1 and CDR2 sequences are SNHLY and FYNNEI. The CDR3 region has the DNA TGTGCCAGCAGTGAACGTTTATTTTCAGGGCCCTATAGCAATCAGCCCCAGCATTTT. This codes for CASSERLFSGPYSNQPQHF.

The genes are TRBV30 and TRBJ2-7; 7 bases line up with TRBD1. V gave up 0 bases and J gave up 2 bases; unmatched junction bases: 4. There are 14 residues in the CDR3. In germline, CDR1 is GTSNPN, CDR2 SVGIG (reference sequence). The CDR3 is CAWSVDRVAYEQYF. CDR3 in DNA: TGTGCCTGGAGTGTAGACAGGGTAGCCTACGAGCAGTACTTC.

The chain is built from TRBV30 and TRBJ1-3, with D possibly being TRBD1 (5 bases). V lost 3 bases and J lost 0, with 15 bases in between. The length of the CDR3 is 16 residues. Germline CDR1 GTSNPN, CDR2 SVGIG (reference sequence). The CDR3 bases are TGTGCCTGGAGCCCGAGGGGACTGAACTCTGGAAACACCATATATTTT. Translated, it gives CAWSPRGLNSGNTIYF.

This clone was found a few times. The gene calls are TRBV27 and TRBJ1-3, with D unclear. The V end was cut by 7 bases, the J end by 0 bases, with 7 bases between. This CDR3 spans 13 amino acids. Germline lookup yields CDR1 MNHEY and CDR2 SMNVEV (reference sequence). The CDR3 region has the DNA TGTGCCAGCAAAACGGGCTCTGGAAACACCATATATTTT. Residues: CASKTGSGNTIYF.

A remark on this clone: A much larger clone sits a single nucleotide away, making a read error possible. The CDR3 is CASSLYYEQYF. The CDR3 nucleotides read TGTGCCAGCAGCTTATACTACGAGCAGTACTTC. J is TRBJ2-7 and V is TRBV7-2; no reliable D call. The germline gives CDR1 SGHTA, CDR2 FQGNSA. The V and J ends lost 2 bases and 3 bases respectively, with 2 bases between them. This CDR3 region has 11 residues. Full variable domain (remainder filled in from reference TRBV7-2 and TRBJ2-7): GAGVSQSPSNKVTEKGKDVELRCDPISGHTALYWYRQSLGQGLEFLIYFQGNSAPDKSGLPSDRFSAERTGGSVSTLTIQRTQQEDSAVYLCASSLYYEQYFGPGTRLTVT.

J is TRBJ1-2 and V is TRBV25-1; no clear D gene. The CDR3 length is 15 residues. V dropped 3 bases and J dropped 5 bases, with 16 bases sitting between them. CDR1 and CDR2 from the germline V gene are MGHDK and SYGVNS. CDR3 in DNA: TGTGCCAGCAGTGACCCCGCGGGGAGCTGGTATGGCTACACCTTC. Its translation: CASSDPAGSWYGYTF.

This clone was observed a single time. J is TRBJ2-7 and V is TRBV7-2; possible D gene TRBD1, 5 bases. Germline lookup yields CDR1 SGHTA and CDR2 FQGNSA. The V and J ends lost 0 bases and 5 bases respectively, with 14 bases between them. The CDR3 contains 15 residues. The CDR3 DNA reads TGTGCCAGCAGCTTAGCCGTGGCAGGGTTGAACGAGCAGTACTTC. Its protein is CASSLAVAGLNEQYF.

The V and J genes are TRBV15 and TRBJ2-7, with a possible D match to TRBD1 (6 bases). The V gene lost 1 base and the J gene lost 0 bases, with 10 bases spanning the gap. Germline-derived CDR1 and CDR2 are LNHNV and YYDKDF (reference sequence). CDR3 length equals 15 residues. CDR3 DNA sequence: TGTGCCACCAGCAGAGGTTTGGACAGCTCCTACGAGCAGTACTTC. Its translation is CATSRGLDSSYEQYF. Using reference TRBV15 and TRBJ2-7 for the parts outside the CDR3, the full variable domain is DAMVIQNPRYQVTQFGKPVTLSCSQTLNHNVMYWYQQKSSQAPKLLFHYYDKDFNNEADTPDNFQSRRPNTSFCFLDIRSPGLGDTAMYLCATSRGLDSSYEQYFGPGTRLTVT.

This clone was counted a single time. CDR3 in DNA: TGTGCCAGCAGCGTAGATCGGTCACCCCTCCACTTT. This translates into CASSVDRSPLHF. This sequence joins TRBV9 and TRBJ1-6, with unresolved D. CDR3 length: 12 residues. The germline V and J ends were trimmed by 0 bases and 10 bases, with 5 bases remaining between them. Looked up from germline, CDR1 is SGDLS and CDR2 is YYNGEE.

This chain links TRBV6-5 with TRBJ1-4; the D gene is possibly TRBD1 (6 bases). CDR3 length: 15 amino acids. V shed 7 bases and J shed 5 bases, with 17 bases lying between them. The V gene's germline CDR1 is MNHEY and CDR2 SVGAGI. The CDR3 is CASIRDGTRNEKLFF. DNA of the CDR3: TGTGCCAGCATTCGGGACGGGACAAGAAATGAAAAACTGTTTTTT.

This chain connects TRBV7-3 to TRBJ1-1; perhaps TRBD1 as D (6 bases). Germline V gene sequence: CDR1 SGHTA, CDR2 FQGTGA. Trimming pared 2 bases from V and 2 bases from J, leaving 12 bases between. The CDR3 has 15 amino acids. The CDR3: CASSLGLGGNTEAFF. The CDR3 DNA sequence: TGTGCCAGCAGCTTAGGGCTAGGGGGTAACACTGAAGCTTTCTTT.

This clone was found a few times. In DNA form, the CDR3 reads TGTGCCAGCAGCCCCTGGGGAGGGGGAGATCAGCCCCAGCATTTT. Its protein is CASSPWGGGDQPQHF. This chain connects TRBV9 to TRBJ1-5; tentative D call: TRBD1 (6 bases). The CDR3 is 15 residues long. Per the germline V gene, CDR1 is SGDLS and CDR2 is YYNGEE. Trimming left V 4 bases short and J 5 bases short, with 16 bases between.

The chain employs TRBV9 and TRBJ1-2; 8 bases agree with TRBD1. Germline loops: CDR1 SGDLS, CDR2 YYNGEE. The CDR3 has 13 residues. With V trimmed by 4 bases and J by 7 bases, 6 bases remained unmatched. CDR3 residues: CASSTRTGFGYTF. The CDR3 coding sequence is TGTGCCAGCAGCACCCGGACAGGGTTTGGCTACACCTTC.

This clone was counted a single time. The chain carries TRBV7-2 and TRBJ2-7, with a tentative D call TRBD2 (6 bases). CDR1 and CDR2 from the germline V gene are SGHTA and FQGNSA. CDR3 length: 15 amino acids. V lost 6 bases to trimming and J lost 3 bases, with 18 bases between them. The DNA of the CDR3 is TGTGCCAGCAGTTTTAGCGGCCCGCCCCTCTACGAGCAGTACTTC. It is translated as CASSFSGPPLYEQYF.

The rearrangement links TRBV30 to TRBJ1-1; 8 nucleotides line up with TRBD1. The CDR3 sequence is 12 residues long. Germline V lookup: CDR1 GTSNPN, CDR2 SVGIG (reference sequence). J was trimmed by 10 bases and V by 0 bases; bases with no gene match: 4. The CDR3 bases are TGTGCCTGGAGTGTAGGACAGGGCTCAGCTTTCTTT. The encoded protein is CAWSVGQGSAFF.